This T cell receptor beta chain derives from a study of T cell responses to AZD1222 COVID-19 vaccine. General study findings and limits: Clonal diversity may have been underestimated in mostly white British donors. Breadth and depth of Spike-specific TCRs rose after two AZD1222 doses. Regions left unmutated in variants are reportedly the target of nearly half of spike-specific TCRs.

J gave up 1 base and V 6 bases, and 2 bases lay outside the gene matches. CDR3 length: 16 residues. CDR1 and CDR2 (germline): MGHDK, SYGVNS. Produced via immunoSEQ multiplex PCR; TCRdb's table is partial and in-frame only. The table records about 120,000 clones, 75% to 95% of them present only once. A remark on this clone: Antigen unknown.

The rearrangement links TRBV25-1 to TRBJ2-6; 11 bases line up with TRBD1. Sample: peripheral blood, taken on day 0 of AZD1222 vaccination. The source is an adult in good health. The CDR3 nucleotides are TGTGCCAGCAGAGGGGACAGGGGGTCTGGGGCCAACGTCCTGACTTTC. It codes for CASRGDRGSGANVLTF.